Each of the 3 T cell receptor beta chains below was sequenced from the same sample in a study of blood T cell repertoires in COVID-19. Sequencing used immunoSEQ multiplex PCR; TCRdb keeps in-frame clones, though not all of them. The data contain around 450,000 clones, about 89% of them singletons. Sequenced input: peripheral blood. The source is a woman aged 25-40 years with acute or convalescent COVID-19.

In this sample, this clone turned up a few times. V gene TRBV7-2 combines with J gene TRBJ1-1; TRBD1 is a possible D gene (6 bases). The length of the CDR3 is 13 residues. Deletions cut 5 bases from V and 3 bases from J, with 10 bases between. Looked up from germline, CDR1 is SGHTA and CDR2 is FQGNSA. Here the CDR3 reads CASSLRGDTEAFF. In nucleotides, the CDR3 is TGTGCCAGCAGCCTCAGGGGTGACACTGAAGCTTTCTTT. The full variable domain, with the rest looked up from reference TRBV7-2 and TRBJ1-1, is GAGVSQSPSNKVTEKGKDVELRCDPISGHTALYWYRQSLGQGLEFLIYFQGNSAPDKSGLPSDRFSAERTGGSVSTLTIQRTQQEDSAVYLCASSLRGDTEAFFGQGTRLTVV.

V usage is TRBV15 and J usage is TRBJ2-2; 9 nucleotides align to TRBD1. With V trimmed by 0 bases and J by 7 bases, 9 bases remained unmatched. Germline assignment: CDR1 LNHNV and CDR2 YYDKDF (reference sequence). There are 17 residues in the CDR3. CDR3 sequence: CATSRDPGTGMGGELFF. CDR3 DNA: TGTGCCACCAGCAGAGATCCGGGGACAGGGATGGGCGGGGAGCTGTTTTTT.

The CDR3 protein is CASSSTPWQDTQYF. For the CDR3, the DNA is TGTGCCAGCAGCTCCACCCCATGGCAAGATACGCAGTATTTT. The chain employs TRBV5-5 and TRBJ2-3; D gene ambiguous. Looked up from germline, CDR1 is SGHKS and CDR2 is YYEKEE (reference sequence). V lost 3 bases and J lost 5, with 13 bases in between. This CDR3 has 14 amino acids.